This entry lists 7 T cell receptor beta chains sequenced from one sample in a study of CD8+ T cells in alopecia areata. Sequencing relied on a cDNA template that was reverse transcribed from extracted RNA. Using immunoSEQ multiplex PCR, the repertoire was profiled, and TCRdb retains in-frame clones only, with some absent. The table records about 23,000 clones, around half of them present only once. Sequenced sample: NKG2D-high CD8+ T cells sorted from blood. These receptors all come from a human donor with alopecia areata.

This clone was picked up a small number of times. The chain links TRBV5-1 to TRBJ2-1, with a weak D call TRBD2 (5 bases). The CDR3 has 14 residues. V lost 6 bases and J 10 bases, leaving 20 bases between the germline ends. Germline lookup yields CDR1 SGHRS and CDR2 YFSETQ. The CDR3 DNA follows: TGCGCCAGCACCACTTGGCCGAGAGCGGAGGAGCAGTTCTTC. Translating it yields CASTTWPRAEEQFF.

The chain uses TRBV27 and TRBJ2-3; D is ambiguous. Trimming removed 1 base from V and 5 bases from J, with 7 bases in between. The germline CDR1 and CDR2 sequences are MNHEY and SMNVEV (reference sequence). The CDR3 is made up of 13 amino acids. This CDR3 is CASSLLVGDTQYF. In nucleotides, the CDR3 is TGTGCCAGCAGTTTATTGGTAGGAGATACGCAGTATTTT.

A note on this clone: Other DNA sequences in the sample encode the same CDR3. This chain connects TRBV6-8 to TRBJ1-1; tentative D call: TRBD1 (5 bases). Germline V gene data show CDR1 as MNHGY and CDR2 as SAAAGT. The CDR3 extends over 14 amino acids. The V end was cut by 6 bases, the J end by 3 bases, with 14 bases between. DNA for the CDR3: TGTGCCAGCAGCTACACCTTGGGGGACACTGAAGCTTTCTTT. Translation gives CASSYTLGDTEAFF.

The chain carries TRBV18 and TRBJ2-7; D gene uncertain. CDR3 length: 13 amino acids. Between the trimmed V and J ends, which lost 4 bases and 6 bases, there was a span of 13 bases. Germline CDR1 is KGHSH and CDR2 is LQKENI. This CDR3 reads CASSRGPFAEQYF. The DNA of the CDR3 is TGTGCCAGCTCACGAGGACCATTCGCCGAGCAGTACTTC.

This chain joins TRBV11-3 and TRBJ2-1, with D perhaps being TRBD1 or TRBD2 (5 bases each). CDR1 and CDR2 from the germline V gene are SGHNT and YENEEA. CDR3 length: 14 amino acids. Trimming shortened V by 1 base and J by 7 bases, and 11 bases separated the two germline ends. The CDR3 protein is CASSLGRGGNEQFF. The DNA for the CDR3 is TGTGCCAGCAGCTTAGGCCGTGGGGGAAATGAGCAGTTCTTC.

This sequence joins TRBV7-9 and TRBJ2-2; the D call may be TRBD1 or TRBD2 (5 bases each). The CDR3 covers 13 residues. Germline CDR1 is SEHNR and CDR2 is FQNEAQ (reference sequence). The CDR3 region has the DNA TGTTTCGATGAGAGGGGGAACACCGGGGAGCTGTTTTTT. It is translated as CFDERGNTGELFF.

The CDR3 DNA is TGTGCCAGCAGCTTAGACGTTGGCAGTGCCTACGAGCAGTACTTC. Translating it yields CASSLDVGSAYEQYF. The chain combines TRBV28 with TRBJ2-7; D remains unclear. The CDR3 has 15 amino acids. With 6 bases removed from V and 2 bases from J, the gap between germline ends came to 17 bases. The germline CDR1 and CDR2 sequences are MDHEN and SYDVKM.